These 20 T cell receptor beta chains were all obtained from the same sample, sequenced in a study of human T cells and chemical hapten exposure. TCRdb fed the RACE reads into MiXCR, producing one record per CDR3 protein. This sample has around 85,000 distinct CDR3 sequences, with roughly 13% found just once. Time point here: patch test 3, about 24 weeks after DPC sensitization. Treatment meaning: therapeutic diphenylcyclopropenone sensitization with weekly scalp DPC. The sequencing used whole blood, collected in connection with sensitization to the hapten diphenylcyclopropenone (DPC). These TCRs come from a woman aged 45-59 years with alopecia areata. Some clones in this sample may be carry-over from other donors' samples.

Ten or more counts support this clonotype. The chain uses TRBV6-6 and TRBJ1-5; TRBD1 matches 7 bases. The CDR3 totals 17 residues. The V gene end was trimmed by 4 bases and the J gene end by 0 bases; junction bases not matched to a gene: 9. CDR1 and CDR2 (germline): MNHNY, SVGAGI (reference sequence). The CDR3 DNA follows: TGTGCCAGCAGTTCCCAGGGGGGACTCTATAGCAATCAGCCCCAGCATTTT. Translation: CASSSQGGLYSNQPQHF.

The chain employs TRBV7-6 and TRBJ2-7; 10 nucleotides match TRBD2. The CDR3 has 16 residues. The germline V gene has CDR1 SGHVS and CDR2 FNYEAQ. V was clipped by 1 base and J by 4 bases; unmatched bases: 7. The CDR3 protein is CASSLDSSGSWYEQYF. DNA for the CDR3: TGTGCCAGCAGCTTAGATTCTAGCGGGAGTTGGTACGAGCAGTACTTC.

This clonotype was observed a few times. V is TRBV19 and J is TRBJ2-5, with 7 bases aligning to TRBD1. Germline trimming cut 2 bases from V and 2 bases from J; bases unmatched to any gene: 8. From germline, CDR1 is LNHDA and CDR2 SQIVND (reference sequence). The CDR3 is 16 residues long. This chain's CDR3 is CASSILTGATQETQYF. DNA of the CDR3: TGTGCCAGTAGTATACTAACAGGGGCCACTCAAGAGACCCAGTACTTC.

This clonotype was picked up a small number of times. The genes are TRBV5-6 and TRBJ2-1; 14 bases align to TRBD2. The germline CDR1 and CDR2 sequences are SGHDT and YYEEEE. V dropped 3 bases and J dropped 4; count of bases not matched to a gene: 12. The CDR3 has 19 amino acids. In nucleotides, the CDR3 is TGTGCCAGCAGCTCACCGGGACTAGCGGGAGCCCCGGGGTACAATGAGCAGTTCTTC. This gives the protein CASSSPGLAGAPGYNEQFF.

Many counts were recorded for this clonotype. The chain recombines TRBV20-1 with TRBJ2-1; D perhaps matches TRBD2 (6 bases). From germline, CDR1 is DFQATT and CDR2 SNEGSKA (reference sequence). V was clipped by 7 bases and J by 4 bases, with 23 bases between them. CDR3 length: 16 amino acids. CDR3 in amino acids: CSVTLGSGGDYNEQFF. The CDR3 nucleotides read TGCAGTGTAACCTTGGGGTCAGGAGGGGATTACAATGAGCAGTTCTTC.

This clonotype was seen at least ten times. The chain combines TRBV15 with TRBJ2-7, with D possibly matching TRBD1 (5 bases). Looked up from germline, CDR1 is LNHNV and CDR2 is YYDKDF (reference sequence). The CDR3 is 15 amino acids. The V end lost 4 bases, the J end lost 5 bases, and 18 bases lay between the germline ends. CDR3 residues: CATSTRLIGAHEQYF. In nucleotides, the CDR3 is TGTGCCACCAGCACCCGTTTGATAGGGGCCCACGAGCAGTACTTC.

This clonotype was observed a handful of times. The rearrangement uses TRBV18 and TRBJ2-6, with D tentatively TRBD1 or TRBD2 (5 bases each). Looked up from germline, CDR1 is KGHSH and CDR2 is LQKENI. There are 17 residues in the CDR3. Deletions cut 2 bases from V and 2 bases from J, with 13 bases between. The CDR3 sequence: CASSPSRGLPGANVLTF. CDR3 nucleotide sequence: TGTGCCAGCTCACCATCGAGGGGTCTCCCTGGGGCCAACGTCCTGACTTTC.

By share, this clonotype counts as medium-sized. The DNA of the CDR3 is TGTGCCAGCAGTTTCGGGCCCAACACTGAAGCTTTCTTT. Translating gives CASSFGPNTEAFF. This chain uses TRBV27 with TRBJ1-1, with unresolved D. This CDR3 contains 13 residues. Trimming removed 3 bases at V and 2 bases at J, with 7 bases between. In germline, CDR1 is MNHEY, CDR2 SMNVEV (reference sequence).

The chain joins TRBV6-2 or TRBV6-3 to TRBJ2-1, with D perhaps assigned TRBD1 or TRBD2 (6 bases each). Trimming cost V 6 bases and J 3 bases, with 15 bases left between them. Germline V gene sequence: CDR1 MNHEY, CDR2 SVGEGT. The CDR3 extends over 15 amino acids. CDR3 sequence (DNA): TGTGCCAGCAGAAAGGGGGGAGGCGTCTACAATGAGCAGTTCTTC. It specifies CASRKGGGVYNEQFF.

This clonotype was found a few times. The CDR3 is CASEGAGNTIYF. In DNA, the CDR3 is TGTGCCAGCGAGGGTGCGGGAAACACCATATATTTT. The chain employs TRBV6-1 and TRBJ1-3; no reliable D call. This CDR3 region has 12 residues. Germline assignment: CDR1 MNHNS and CDR2 SASEGT. The V and J ends lost 8 bases and 4 bases respectively, with 9 bases between them.

About this clonotype: A read error may be the cause here, since a much bigger clone is one base away. V gene TRBV20-1 combines with J gene TRBJ2-7, with D hard to call. CDR1 DFQATT and CDR2 SNEGSKA come from the germline V gene (reference sequence). The V and J ends lost 2 bases and 3 bases respectively, with 11 bases between them. This CDR3 is 13 amino acids long. The CDR3: CSARLDWDYEQYF. CDR3 nucleotide sequence: TGCAGTGCTAGATTAGACTGGGACTACGAGCAGTACTTC.

Many counts were recorded for this clonotype. This CDR3 is CASSYSAQQDTEAFF. The CDR3 DNA reads as TGTGCCAGCAGTTACTCCGCCCAGCAGGACACTGAAGCTTTCTTT. The chain is built from TRBV6-6 and TRBJ1-1; D remains unclear. Germline CDR1 and CDR2: MNHNY and SVGAGI (reference sequence). Trimming removed 0 bases at V and 3 bases at J, with 11 bases between. The CDR3 sequence is 15 residues long.

The genes are TRBV7-8 and TRBJ2-1; 8 positions match TRBD1. The V gene end was trimmed by 3 bases and the J gene end by 4 bases; junction bases not matched to a gene: 5. This CDR3 region has 15 residues. Germline V gene data show CDR1 as SGHVS and CDR2 as FQNEAQ. CDR3 DNA: TGTGCCAGCAGCTTTGGGGACAGGCTATACAATGAGCAGTTCTTC. Translated, it gives CASSFGDRLYNEQFF. The full variable domain, completed using reference TRBV7-8 and TRBJ2-1, is GAGVSQSPRYKVAKRGQDVALRCDPISGHVSLFWYQQALGQGPEFLTYFQNEAQLDKSGLPSDRFFAERPEGSVSTLKIQRTQQEDSAVYLCASSFGDRLYNEQFFGPGTRLTVL.

Of note for this clonotype: This may arise from a read error, as a much more abundant clone is one base away. The V gene is TRBV7-2, the J gene TRBJ2-2; 7 nucleotides agree with TRBD1. CDR3 length equals 13 residues. With 5 bases clipped from V and 5 bases from J, the junction kept 2 bases outside the gene matches. CDR1 is SGHTA, CDR2 FQGNSA, per germline. CDR3 nucleotide sequence: TGTGCCAGCAGCGCCAGGGGGACCGGGGAGCTGTTTTTT. Protein: CASSARGTGELFF.

This clonotype was seen a handful of times. The V and J genes are TRBV28 and TRBJ2-5; D gene ambiguous. The germline V gene encodes CDR1 MDHEN and CDR2 SYDVKM. There are 12 residues in the CDR3. The CDR3 loop is CATATGVETQYF. For the CDR3, the DNA is TGTGCTACAGCAACTGGGGTGGAGACCCAGTACTTC.

The chain is built from TRBV7-9 and TRBJ1-4; 10 nucleotides agree with TRBD1. V shed 5 bases, J shed 2 bases, and the junction held 11 bases outside the gene matches. The CDR3 extends over 18 amino acids. Germline V gene lookup returns CDR1 SEHNR and CDR2 FQNEAQ (reference sequence). The CDR3 sequence is CASSTKSGQGGTNEKLFF. CDR3 bases: TGTGCCAGCAGCACGAAAAGCGGACAGGGGGGCACTAATGAAAAACTGTTTTTT.

This clonotype was detected ten times or more. This rearrangement joins TRBV2 to TRBJ2-7; perhaps TRBD2 as D (5 bases). The CDR3 runs 12 residues. V was cut by 5 bases and J by 4 bases, with 9 bases left in between. CDR1 is SNHLY and CDR2 is FYNNEI in the germline V gene. CDR3 residues: CASSPGIYEQYF. The CDR3 DNA reads TGTGCCAGCAGTCCGGGGATTTACGAGCAGTACTTC.

This clonotype has only a few counts. This chain connects TRBV29-1 to TRBJ2-1, with no clear D. Per germline, CDR1 SQVTM and CDR2 ANQGSEA. This CDR3 comprises 16 residues. The V end lost 6 bases, the J end lost 3 bases, and 21 bases lay between the germline ends. The CDR3, as DNA: TGCAGCGTACCCAACACCGGTTCTCGACACTACAATGAGCAGTTCTTC. It yields the protein CSVPNTGSRHYNEQFF.

This chain uses TRBV20-1 with TRBJ2-1; 8 bases are a match to TRBD2. Germline values: CDR1 DFQATT, CDR2 SNEGSKA (reference sequence). The CDR3 runs 20 residues. The V segment lost 5 bases and the J segment 0 bases; nucleotides outside the gene matches: 21. The DNA for the CDR3 is TGCAGTGCTGTCGAATTCGGGGAAAGACTAGCGCGAAGCTCCTACAATGAGCAGTTCTTC. It encodes CSAVEFGERLARSSYNEQFF.

This clonotype was counted only a few times. The rearrangement links TRBV4-1 to TRBJ1-5; no clear D gene. The CDR3 runs to 17 residues. Trimming removed 4 bases from V and 2 bases from J, with 18 bases in between. Germline V lookup: CDR1 MGHRA, CDR2 YSYEKL. The DNA for the CDR3 is TGCGCCAGCAGCCCGGCCCGGTTTGGTATGGGCAATCAGCCCCAGCATTTT. Translated: CASSPARFGMGNQPQHF.